Below are 16 T cell receptor beta chains sequenced from a single sample in a study of CD8+ T cells in alopecia areata. Treatment indicated: oral pan-JAK inhibitor, 5-10 mg twice daily. cDNA serving as the sequencing template came from extracted, reverse transcribed RNA. Measured with immunoSEQ multiplex PCR; TCRdb has only the in-frame clones, and not every one. The table lists roughly 180,000 clones, more than 55% of them singletons. Here the sequenced sample was CD4+ T cells sorted from blood, taken at week 4, from a patient treated with tofacitinib. Receptors originate from a human donor with alopecia areata.

In this sample, this clone turned up a few times. The chain joins TRBV7-2 to TRBJ2-4; D unclear. Germline lookup yields CDR1 SGHTA and CDR2 FQGNSA. The CDR3 length is 17 residues. Trimming removed 3 bases from V and 0 bases from J, with 15 bases in between. CDR3 protein: CASSLTKATIAKNIQYF. The CDR3 DNA follows: TGTGCCAGCAGCTTGACGAAGGCTACTATAGCCAAAAACATTCAGTACTTC.

This chain joins TRBV30 and TRBJ2-3; D could derive from TRBD1 or TRBD2 (5 bases each). This CDR3 spans 15 amino acids. Germline V gives CDR1 GTSNPN, CDR2 SVGIG (reference sequence). V was shortened by 5 bases and J by 1 base, with 16 bases between the two germline ends. The CDR3 spells CAWSFRQGRTDTQYF. CDR3 coding DNA: TGTGCCTGGTCCTTTCGGCAGGGACGCACAGATACGCAGTATTTT.

The genes are TRBV30 and TRBJ1-2; D gene ambiguous. In germline, CDR1 is GTSNPN, CDR2 SVGIG (reference sequence). The CDR3 spans 12 residues. V lost 0 bases and J 5 bases, leaving 7 bases between the germline ends. The CDR3 here is CAWSVASYGYTF. The CDR3 DNA is TGTGCCTGGAGTGTAGCGTCTTATGGCTACACCTTC.

The CDR3 is CASSLRQGNTEAFF. CDR3 nucleotide sequence: TGTGCCAGCAGCTTGAGACAAGGGAACACTGAAGCTTTCTTT. The V and J genes are TRBV5-6 and TRBJ1-1; D uncertain. Looked up from germline, CDR1 is SGHDT and CDR2 is YYEEEE. V lost 1 base and J 1 base, leaving 8 bases between the germline ends. This CDR3 comprises 14 residues. Variable domain in full (rest from reference TRBV5-6 and TRBJ1-1): DAGVTQSPTHLIKTRGQQVTLRCSPKSGHDTVSWYQQALGQGPQFIFQYYEEEERQRGNFPDRFSGHQFPNYSSELNVNALLLGDSALYLCASSLRQGNTEAFFGQGTRLTVV.

The chain recombines TRBV5-1 with TRBJ2-7, with D perhaps matching TRBD2 (5 bases). Germline V gene data show CDR1 as SGHRS and CDR2 as YFSETQ. The CDR3 sequence is 14 residues long. V lost 0 bases and J lost 4, with 11 bases in between. The CDR3 loop reads CASSLGVEGYEQYF. The CDR3 bases are TGCGCCAGCAGCTTGGGGGTTGAGGGATACGAGCAGTACTTC.

The chain couples TRBV28 to TRBJ1-2; D not certain. V lost 3 bases, J lost 6 bases, and 5 bases lay in between. Per germline, CDR1 MDHEN and CDR2 SYDVKM. This CDR3 spans 11 amino acids. The CDR3 reads CASSLADGYTF. The CDR3 bases are TGTGCCAGCAGTTTGGCTGATGGCTACACCTTC.

The chain carries TRBV29-1 and TRBJ1-1; D not certain. V shed 5 bases and J shed 1 base, with 11 bases lying between them. This CDR3 is 13 amino acids long. Germline V gene sequence: CDR1 SQVTM, CDR2 ANQGSEA. CDR3 loop: CSVMTYTNTEAFF. CDR3 nucleotide sequence: TGCAGCGTTATGACTTATACGAACACTGAAGCTTTCTTT.

The rearrangement joins TRBV11-2 to TRBJ2-2; D may be TRBD1 (5 bases). Per the germline V gene, CDR1 is SGHAT and CDR2 is FQNNGV. This CDR3 contains 16 residues. Between the trimmed V and J ends, which lost 5 bases and 4 bases, there was a span of 17 bases. This CDR3 reads CASSTRATTGTGELFF. The DNA of the CDR3 is TGTGCCAGCAGCACCAGGGCCACTACGGGCACCGGGGAGCTGTTTTTT.

V and J are TRBV19 and TRBJ1-2, with 9 bases that match TRBD1. This CDR3 spans 13 amino acids. Germline loops: CDR1 LNHDA, CDR2 SQIVND (reference sequence). Trimming took 7 bases from V and 6 from J; bases not matched to a gene: 6. CDR3 sequence (DNA): TGTGCCAGTATTGGACAGGGGCTAAATGGCTACACCTTC. It encodes CASIGQGLNGYTF.

This clone was seen a few times. The V gene is TRBV5-1, the J gene TRBJ1-2; D remains ambiguous. This CDR3 region has 13 residues. Germline-derived CDR1 and CDR2 are SGHRS and YFSETQ. V lost 4 bases and J 6 bases, leaving 13 bases between the germline ends. In nucleotides, the CDR3 is TGCGCCAGCAGCCCCGCGGGTTACGATGGCTACACCTTC. Amino acid sequence: CASSPAGYDGYTF.

The rearrangement links TRBV29-1 to TRBJ2-5; 7 bases are a match to TRBD1. The CDR3 has 13 residues. V lost 7 bases and J lost 4; bases outside the gene matches: 9. Germline assignment: CDR1 SQVTM and CDR2 ANQGSEA. In nucleotides, the CDR3 is TGCAGCGAGAGGACAGGCGGAGGAGAGACCCAGTACTTC. Residues: CSERTGGGETQYF.

The chain combines TRBV5-1 with TRBJ2-1, with 13 bases fitting TRBD2. This CDR3 is built from 16 residues. V trimming: 2 bases; J trimming: 8 bases; junction bases outside the gene matches: 7. In germline, CDR1 is SGHRS, CDR2 YFSETQ. The CDR3: CASSLPGTSGVYEQFF. Written as DNA, the CDR3 is TGCGCCAGCAGCTTACCCGGGACTAGCGGGGTCTATGAGCAGTTCTTC. The entire variable domain, with the rest obtained from reference TRBV5-1 and TRBJ2-1, is as follows: KAGVTQTPRYLIKTRGQQVTLSCSPISGHRSVSWYQQTPGQGLQFLFEYFSETQRNKGNFPGRFSGRQFSNSRSEMNVSTLELGDSALYLCASSLPGTSGVYEQFFGPGTRLTVL.

This chain uses TRBV30 with TRBJ2-2; tentative D call: TRBD1 (6 bases). V was cut by 8 bases and J by 4 bases, with 20 bases left in between. CDR1 and CDR2 (germline): GTSNPN, SVGIG (reference sequence). The CDR3 runs 15 residues. CDR3 region: CAPGQGIICTGELFF. As DNA, the CDR3 is TGTGCCCCCGGTCAGGGGATAATTTGCACCGGGGAGCTGTTTTTT.

The rearrangement links TRBV25-1 to TRBJ2-7; 10 nucleotides line up with TRBD1. CDR1 is MGHDK and CDR2 is SYGVNS in the germline V gene. Unmatched junction bases numbered 5, after V lost 4 bases and J lost 2 bases. CDR3 length: 15 residues. This CDR3 reads CASSGTGGVTYEQYF. The CDR3 DNA follows: TGTGCCAGCAGTGGGACAGGGGGGGTTACCTACGAGCAGTACTTC.

This clone was seen more than once but under ten times. This chain links TRBV7-9 with TRBJ2-3, with 8 bases aligning to TRBD1. The V gene's germline CDR1 is SEHNR and CDR2 FQNEAQ (reference sequence). This CDR3 contains 15 residues. V lost 2 bases to trimming and J lost 1 base; unmatched junction nucleotides: 2. The CDR3 coding sequence is TGTGCCAGCAGCTTACCAGGGGGCCGCACAGATACGCAGTATTTT. As protein: CASSLPGGRTDTQYF.

The sample holds a few counts of this clone. This chain joins TRBV18 and TRBJ1-1; 7 nucleotides align to TRBD1. The CDR3 runs 14 residues. Trimming at V came to 0 bases and at J to 5 bases, leaving 3 bases not matched to a gene. CDR1 is KGHSH and CDR2 is LQKENI in the germline V gene. The CDR3 reads CASSPPSRGTEAFF. CDR3 DNA sequence: TGTGCCAGCTCACCACCGTCCAGGGGGACTGAAGCTTTCTTT.